One and the same sample provided the 5 T cell receptor beta chains below, sequenced in a study of blood T cell repertoires in COVID-19. This table comes from immunoSEQ multiplex PCR, and its TCRdb copy is limited to in-frame clones, with some not included. The table includes approximately 150,000 clones, roughly 90% detected once. Sequenced material: peripheral blood. These TCRs come from a man between 65 and 80 years old with active COVID-19.

The chain carries TRBV4-1 and TRBJ2-7; TRBD2 might be the D (5 bases). The CDR3 covers 16 residues. V lost 0 bases and J 6 bases, leaving 18 bases between the germline ends. Germline V CDR1 and CDR2: MGHRA, YSYEKL. The CDR3 protein is CASSQDNPLGSVEQYF. For the CDR3, the DNA is TGCGCCAGCAGCCAAGACAACCCGCTGGGTAGCGTCGAGCAGTACTTC.

This clone was detected only once. The chain recombines TRBV19 with TRBJ1-2; 8 bases align to TRBD1. CDR3 size: 14 residues. Trimming took 5 bases from V and 6 from J; bases not matched to a gene: 8. Germline CDR1 reads LNHDA; CDR2 reads SQIVND (reference sequence). CDR3 DNA sequence: TGTGCCAGTAGTCTCCCGGACAGGGAAGATGGCTACACCTTC. Its translation: CASSLPDREDGYTF.

This clone appeared a few times. V is TRBV10-3 and J is TRBJ2-7; D not certain. This CDR3 has 13 residues. Germline V gene sequence: CDR1 ENHRY, CDR2 SYGVKD. V dropped 2 bases and J dropped 3 bases, with 8 bases sitting between them. Here the CDR3 DNA reads TGTGCCATCAGTGAGCCTGCGGACTACGAGCAGTACTTC. Translation gives CAISEPADYEQYF.

This chain links TRBV11-2 with TRBJ2-1; TRBD1 matches at 10 bases. The CDR3 runs 18 residues. The V gene's germline CDR1 is SGHAT and CDR2 FQNNGV. With V trimmed by 4 bases and J by 9 bases, 18 bases remained unmatched. This CDR3 is CASSSILIRDRGLVEQFF. For the CDR3, the DNA is TGTGCCAGCAGCTCAATCCTAATCCGGGACAGGGGTCTAGTTGAGCAGTTCTTC. The full variable domain, with the rest looked up from reference TRBV11-2 and TRBJ2-1, is EAGVAQSPRYKIIEKRQSVAFWCNPISGHATLYWYQQILGQGPKLLIQFQNNGVVDDSQLPKDRFSAERLKGVDSTLKIQPAKLEDSAVYLCASSSILIRDRGLVEQFFGPGTRLTVL.

The chain couples TRBV18 to TRBJ2-6; D gene ambiguous. This CDR3 region has 17 residues. The V end lost 3 bases, the J end lost 0 bases, and 12 bases lay between the germline ends. Germline V gene lookup returns CDR1 KGHSH and CDR2 LQKENI. The CDR3 sequence: CASSPDGPISGANVLTF. Here the CDR3 DNA reads TGTGCCAGCTCACCCGATGGGCCGATCTCTGGGGCCAACGTCCTGACTTTC.